Shown below are 20 T cell receptor beta chains from a single sample sequenced in a study of cytomegalovirus exposure and HLA in healthy donors. 13 Jbeta primers and 60 Vbeta primers were used for the PCR. Sequencing was performed with immunoSEQ multiplex PCR; in TCRdb, only in-frame clones are kept and a portion is missing. The sample has fewer than 200,000 clones; almost 80% are singletons. The sample comprised PBMCs. The receptor source for this set is a woman between 50 and 59 years old in good health and CMV-seropositive.

The CDR3 region has the DNA TGTGCCAGCAGCGCCTACAGGGGGGACAATCAGCCCCAGCATTTT. Translated: CASSAYRGDNQPQHF. The chain uses TRBV5-5 and TRBJ1-5; 8 bases line up with TRBD1. The CDR3 contains 15 residues. Losses at the gene ends were 4 bases for V and 3 bases for J; bases not matched to a gene: 6. Germline V CDR1 and CDR2: SGHKS, YYEKEE (reference sequence).

CDR3 DNA sequence: TGTGCCTGGAGCCCTCAGTGGGGACAGGGTTACGAGCAGTACTTC. This encodes CAWSPQWGQGYEQYF. The rearrangement uses TRBV30 and TRBJ2-7; 9 bases are shared with TRBD1. The CDR3 covers 15 residues. Germline V gene sequence: CDR1 GTSNPN, CDR2 SVGIG (reference sequence). The ends lost 3 bases at V and 4 bases at J; junction bases unmatched: 10.

In DNA form, the CDR3 reads TGCGCCAGCAGCTCGGAGAGACCAGGGGTAGGGGCTTTCTTT. This codes for CASSSERPGVGAFF. The chain employs TRBV5-1 and TRBJ1-1, with D maybe TRBD1 (6 bases). Germline loops: CDR1 SGHRS, CDR2 YFSETQ. With 3 bases removed from V and 11 bases from J, the gap between germline ends came to 20 bases. The CDR3 contains 14 residues.

There are a few counts of this clone. CDR3 nucleotides: TGTGCCAGCTCACGGACTGAGGCTAACTATTTTGGCTACACCTTC. Translated: CASSRTEANYFGYTF. This rearrangement joins TRBV18 to TRBJ1-2, with no clear D. The V and J ends lost 4 bases and 7 bases respectively, with 19 bases between them. This CDR3 is built from 15 residues. In germline, CDR1 is KGHSH, CDR2 LQKENI.

This chain joins TRBV15 and TRBJ1-4; weak D call: TRBD1 (5 bases). Germline-derived CDR1 and CDR2 are LNHNV and YYDKDF (reference sequence). This CDR3 spans 14 amino acids. Trimming took off 6 bases at V and 5 bases at J, with 13 bases between the two ends. CDR3 region: CATREWGENEKLFF. As DNA, the CDR3 is TGTGCCACCAGGGAGTGGGGGGAGAATGAAAAACTGTTTTTT.

The rearrangement links TRBV5-1 to TRBJ2-7; no firm D call. The CDR3 runs 16 residues. Germline CDR1 is SGHRS and CDR2 is YFSETQ. V was pared by 0 bases and J by 0 bases, with 13 bases between. The CDR3 DNA is TGCGCCAGCAGCTTGGGTGTAGCCCCTAGCTCCTACGAGCAGTACTTC. This translates into CASSLGVAPSSYEQYF.

In its sample, this clone was seen once. V and J are TRBV4-1 and TRBJ2-7; possible D gene TRBD2, 5 bases. The V gene's germline CDR1 is MGHRA and CDR2 YSYEKL. This CDR3 contains 13 residues. V dropped 2 bases and J dropped 2 bases, with 7 bases sitting between them. CDR3 protein: CASSQPGTYEQYF. The CDR3, as DNA: TGCGCCAGCAGCCAACCGGGGACCTACGAGCAGTACTTC.

The chain is built from TRBV27 and TRBJ1-2, with 8 bases matching TRBD1. This CDR3 contains 15 residues. Unmatched junction bases numbered 11, after V lost 3 bases and J lost 8 bases. Germline assignment: CDR1 MNHEY and CDR2 SMNVEV (reference sequence). CDR3: CASSFRSRGQEGYTF. CDR3 sequence (DNA): TGTGCCAGCAGTTTCCGCAGCAGGGGGCAGGAGGGCTACACCTTC.

V usage is TRBV28 and J usage is TRBJ1-2; TRBD1 is a possible D gene (6 bases). The CDR3 spans 15 residues. Germline V gives CDR1 MDHEN, CDR2 SYDVKM. Trimming left V 3 bases short and J 4 bases short, with 15 bases between. CDR3 region: CASSFSTGLGYGYTF. CDR3 DNA sequence: TGTGCCAGCAGTTTTTCAACAGGGCTGGGCTATGGCTACACCTTC.

The V and J genes are TRBV5-1 and TRBJ2-5; D ambiguous. Trimming took 2 bases from V and 5 from J, leaving 16 bases between them. Per germline, CDR1 SGHRS and CDR2 YFSETQ. The CDR3 is 15 residues long. CDR3 amino acids: CASSFPGVVGETQYF. The CDR3 region has the DNA TGCGCCAGCAGCTTCCCGGGTGTGGTTGGGGAGACCCAGTACTTC.

The chain recombines TRBV2 with TRBJ2-6; 11 positions match TRBD1. The V gene's germline CDR1 is SNHLY and CDR2 FYNNEI. The CDR3 length is 17 residues. The J segment lost 3 bases and the V segment lost 6 bases, leaving 7 bases of the junction unmatched. The CDR3 loop is CASSRTGGAGGANVLTF. The DNA of the CDR3 is TGTGCCAGCAGCAGGACAGGGGGCGCGGGTGGGGCCAACGTCCTGACTTTC.

The chain carries TRBV2 and TRBJ2-7, with D perhaps matching TRBD2 (6 bases). The germline gives CDR1 SNHLY, CDR2 FYNNEI. Deletions cut 6 bases from V and 0 bases from J, with 15 bases between. CDR3 size: 15 residues. CDR3 DNA: TGTGCCAGCAGCCGGGGGTTCTTTAGCTCCTACGAGCAGTACTTC. Protein sequence: CASSRGFFSSYEQYF.

The chain employs TRBV5-4 and TRBJ2-3, with 7 nucleotides matching TRBD2. The germline CDR1 and CDR2 sequences are SGHNT and YYREEE (reference sequence). V gave up 4 bases and J gave up 3 bases; unmatched junction bases: 11. This CDR3 region has 16 residues. This chain's CDR3 is CASSPRGGTGTDTQYF. The CDR3 region has the DNA TGTGCCAGCAGCCCCCGGGGAGGGACGGGTACAGATACGCAGTATTTT.

The V call is TRBV9, the J call TRBJ1-2, with D possibly being TRBD1 (6 bases). CDR3 length: 16 residues. V lost 0 bases to trimming and J lost 2 bases, with 14 bases between them. The germline V gene encodes CDR1 SGDLS and CDR2 YYNGEE. CDR3: CASSVGVGGPNYGYTF. The CDR3 region has the DNA TGTGCCAGCAGCGTAGGGGTAGGGGGTCCCAACTATGGCTACACCTTC.

The chain combines TRBV28 with TRBJ1-6; TRBD1 aligns across 7 bases. Per the germline V gene, CDR1 is MDHEN and CDR2 is SYDVKM. V shed 6 bases and J 9 bases; nucleotides not matched to a gene: 8. The CDR3 spans 14 residues. The CDR3 DNA reads as TGTGCCAGCAGCAAAGACAGGGAAAGTTCACCCCTCCACTTT. This codes for CASSKDRESSPLHF.

The chain links TRBV5-1 to TRBJ1-6; D might be TRBD1 (5 bases). This CDR3 has 15 residues. Trimming removed 1 base from V and 5 bases from J, with 10 bases in between. From germline, CDR1 is SGHRS and CDR2 YFSETQ. CDR3: CASSLQPGNNSPLHF. CDR3 nucleotides: TGCGCCAGCAGCTTGCAACCAGGGAATAATTCACCCCTCCACTTT.

The CDR3 region is CASSIRGSGANVLTF. The CDR3 DNA sequence: TGTGCCAGTAGTATCCGGGGCTCTGGGGCCAACGTCCTGACTTTC. The rearrangement links TRBV19 to TRBJ2-6; tentatively, D is TRBD2 (5 bases). Trimming shortened V by 3 bases and J by 0 bases, and 6 bases separated the two germline ends. This CDR3 has 15 amino acids. Germline CDR1 LNHDA, CDR2 SQIVND (reference sequence).

This chain uses TRBV7-9 with TRBJ2-3; tentatively, D is TRBD2 (5 bases). Germline V gene sequence: CDR1 SEHNR, CDR2 FQNEAQ (reference sequence). This CDR3 has 14 amino acids. Trimming shortened V by 2 bases and J by 5 bases, and 11 bases separated the two germline ends. Here the CDR3 DNA reads TGTGCCAGCAGCTTATTCTCTAGCCTAGATACGCAGTATTTT. It is translated as CASSLFSSLDTQYF.

V usage is TRBV2 and J usage is TRBJ1-4, with a weak D call TRBD1 (5 bases). Trimming took 8 bases from V and 4 from J, leaving 20 bases between them. The CDR3 spans 16 residues. Germline V gene data show CDR1 as SNHLY and CDR2 as FYNNEI. CDR3 sequence: CASGRGYGQGNEKLFF. The CDR3 DNA sequence: TGTGCCAGCGGGAGGGGTTACGGCCAGGGTAATGAAAAACTGTTTTTT.

As regards this clone: A junction boundary mismatches the germline segment, possibly from a read error. Other DNA sequences within the sample encode an identical CDR3. This chain links TRBV7-9 with TRBJ2-7; no definite D call. CDR1 is SEHNR, CDR2 FQNEAQ, per germline (reference sequence). The CDR3 is made up of 12 amino acids. CDR3 bases: TGTGCCAGTAGCTCTGGCGTGCGGGAGCAGTACTTC. It specifies CASSSGVREQYF.